The rows below give T cell receptor beta chains drawn from one sample of a study of T cells in localized non-small cell lung cancer. Method: immunoSEQ multiplex PCR; TCRdb's copy keeps in-frame clones and lacks some. The repertoire holds approximately 65,000 clones, with roughly 79% as singletons. The sample here was PBMCs, taken before any cancer treatment. Every receptor here comes from a man aged 40 to 75 with stage II lung adenocarcinoma. The CDR3 runs from the conserved cysteine through the conserved F or W. A D gene is named only where the DNA matches it firmly. Size is omitted from some rows. Given values are once, few, many or a class for expanded clones.

size,V,D,J,CDR3,DNA
few,TRBV29-1,TRBD1,TRBJ1-1,CSVDRDTEAFF,TGCAGCGTCGACAGGGACACTGAAGCTTTCTTT
-,TRBV30,TRBD2,TRBJ2-7,CAWSVPSGIRYEQYF,TGTGCCTGGAGTGTACCTAGCGGGATCCGTTACGAGCAGTACTTC
-,TRBV2,TRBD1,TRBJ1-4,CASSGQGPNEKLFF,TGTGCCAGCAGTGGACAGGGCCCTAATGAAAAACTGTTTTTT
-,TRBV5-8,TRBD1,TRBJ1-4,CASSLRGRSNEKLFF,TGTGCCAGCAGCTTGAGGGGGCGGTCTAATGAAAAACTGTTTTTT
once,TRBV9,-,TRBJ2-7,CASSVSASSDYEQYF,TGTGCCAGCAGCGTATCGGCTAGCTCCGACTACGAGCAGTACTTC
-,TRBV7-2,TRBD1,TRBJ1-5,CASSLLGAGGSNQPQHF,TGTGCCAGCAGCCTCCTGGGGGCAGGGGGGAGCAATCAGCCCCAGCATTTT
once,TRBV30,TRBD2,TRBJ2-3,CAWSYGAGGAADTQYF,TGTGCCTGGAGTTATGGCGCGGGAGGAGCGGCAGATACGCAGTATTTT
-,TRBV6-5,TRBD1,TRBJ2-4,CASSYSRTGPENIQYF,TGTGCCAGCAGTTACTCGAGGACAGGGCCGGAAAACATTCAGTACTTC
once,TRBV5-1,-,TRBJ1-2,CASSLEADYGYTF,TGCGCCAGCAGCTTGGAGGCGGACTATGGCTACACCTTC
-,TRBV7-3,-,TRBJ1-1,CASSLTAGVNTEAFF,TGTGCCAGCAGCTTAACGGCAGGGGTGAACACTGAAGCTTTCTTT
-,TRBV10-3,TRBD2,TRBJ2-1,CAISESMREVDEQFF,TGTGCCATCAGTGAGTCAATGCGGGAGGTGGATGAGCAGTTCTTC
-,TRBV9,TRBD2,TRBJ2-3,CASSVGLAGAGTDTQYF,TGTGCCAGCAGCGTAGGGCTAGCGGGAGCTGGGACAGATACGCAGTATTTT
once,TRBV6-5,TRBD1,TRBJ1-4,CASSSTWGQGNEKLFF,TGTGCCAGCAGTTCCACCTGGGGACAGGGCAATGAAAAACTGTTTTTT
-,TRBV18,-,TRBJ1-2,CASSPRTGVANYGYTF,TGTGCCAGCTCACCAAGAACAGGAGTCGCAAACTATGGCTACACCTTC
once,TRBV5-4,-,TRBJ2-1,CASSLALASSYNEQFF,TGTGCCAGCAGCTTGGCACTAGCCAGCTCCTACAATGAGCAGTTCTTC
-,TRBV7-8,TRBD2,TRBJ2-1,CASSLAAGEGNEQFF,TGTGCCAGCAGCTTAGCAGCGGGAGAGGGGAATGAGCAGTTCTTC
-,TRBV5-4,-,TRBJ2-3,CASSLAGTSTDTQYF,TGTGCCAGCAGCTTGGCCGGCACCAGCACAGATACGCAGTATTTT
-,TRBV10-3,TRBD2,TRBJ2-5,CAISESGGREETQYF,TGTGCCATCAGTGAGTCGGGAGGGAGGGAAGAGACCCAGTACTTC
medium-sized,TRBV7-2,TRBD1,TRBJ1-1,CASSLGTANTEAFF,TGTGCCAGCAGCTTGGGGACAGCGAACACTGAAGCTTTCTTT
-,TRBV4-1,TRBD1,TRBJ1-5,CASSLSKVQTGRANQPQHF,TGCGCCAGCAGCCTAAGTAAGGTCCAGACAGGGAGGGCCAATCAGCCCCAGCATTTT
-,TRBV4-1,-,TRBJ1-2,CASSRLDSTNYGYTF,TGCGCCAGCAGCCGGCTGGACAGTACCAACTATGGCTACACCTTC
-,TRBV7-6,-,TRBJ2-7,CASSLADTGSYEQYF,TGTGCCAGCAGCTTAGCGGATACGGGGTCCTACGAGCAGTACTTC
-,TRBV18,-,TRBJ1-1,CASSPQKNTEAFF,TGTGCCAGCTCACCTCAAAAGAACACTGAAGCTTTCTTT
-,TRBV2,-,TRBJ2-5,CASGEQQETQYF,TGTGCCAGCGGAGAACAACAAGAGACCCAGTACTTC
-,TRBV2,-,TRBJ2-2,CASSDLTGFGELFF,TGTGCCAGCAGTGATCTAACAGGGTTCGGGGAGCTGTTTTTT
-,TRBV7-2,TRBD2,TRBJ2-1,CASSLPSGTSGSSYNEQFF,TGTGCCAGCAGCCTCCCCTCCGGGACTAGCGGGTCCTCCTACAATGAGCAGTTCTTC
-,TRBV5-1,TRBD2,TRBJ2-7,CASRQEVAGNPNEQYF,TGCGCCAGCAGGCAGGAAGTAGCGGGAAATCCCAACGAGCAGTACTTC
-,TRBV29-1,-,TRBJ1-4,CSGGATEKLFF,TGCAGCGGCGGGGCGACTGAAAAACTGTTTTTT
-,TRBV5-1,-,TRBJ2-3,CASSLETGRTDTQYF,TGCGCCAGCAGCTTGGAAACAGGGCGCACAGATACGCAGTATTTT
-,TRBV6-4,-,TRBJ2-2,CASSEQQGTGELFF,TGTGCCAGCAGTGAACAGCAAGGAACCGGGGAGCTGTTTTTT
-,TRBV30,-,TRBJ2-7,CAWSVAGFGHEQYF,TGTGCCTGGAGTGTCGCAGGGTTCGGGCACGAGCAGTACTTC
-,TRBV4-2,-,TRBJ2-3,CASSSGLNPDTQYF,TGTGCCAGCAGCTCAGGACTAAACCCTGATACGCAGTATTTT
-,TRBV19,-,TRBJ1-1,CASSIEQGGPNTEAFF,TGTGCCAGTAGTATAGAACAGGGAGGGCCGAACACTGAAGCTTTCTTT
-,TRBV5-4,-,TRBJ1-2,CARGAGDTF,TGTGCCAGAGGGGCAGGGGACACCTTC
-,TRBV6-1,-,TRBJ1-1,CASRSPIFEAFF,TGTGCCAGCCGGAGCCCCATCTTTGAAGCTTTCTTT
-,TRBV19,TRBD2,TRBJ2-7,CASSPTSGTFKQYF,TGTGCCAGTAGCCCGACTAGCGGGACTTTTAAGCAGTACTTC
-,TRBV9,-,TRBJ2-3,CASSPSWGDPYTQYF,TGTGCCAGCAGCCCGAGTTGGGGAGACCCGTATACGCAGTATTTT
-,TRBV29-1,-,TRBJ1-1,CSVVGGGNTEAFF,TGCAGCGTTGTGGGGGGCGGTAACACTGAAGCTTTCTTT
-,TRBV7-9,TRBD1,TRBJ2-2,CASSLYGLGDRATGELFF,TGTGCCAGCAGCTTATATGGGCTCGGGGACAGGGCCACCGGGGAGCTGTTTTTT
-,TRBV6-5,-,TRBJ1-1,CASSPKGYLTEAFF,TGTGCCAGCAGTCCCAAAGGGTATCTCACTGAAGCTTTCTTT
-,TRBV27,-,TRBJ2-5,CASSSAGTSVGETQYF,TGTGCCAGCAGTTCCGCCGGGACGAGTGTTGGGGAGACCCAGTACTTC
-,TRBV10-3,-,TRBJ1-1,CAISIRNTEAFF,TGTGCCATCAGTATCAGGAACACTGAAGCTTTCTTT
-,TRBV9,-,TRBJ1-3,CASSGQPQGSGNTIYF,TGTGCCAGCAGCGGACAGCCACAGGGCTCTGGAAACACCATATATTTT
-,TRBV7-2,-,TRBJ2-1,CASSLSVDRPLYNEQFF,TGTGCCAGCAGCTTAAGCGTAGACCGGCCGCTCTACAATGAGCAGTTCTTC
-,TRBV10-2,-,TRBJ2-7,CASSENRAYEQYF,TGCGCCAGCAGTGAGAACAGGGCCTACGAGCAGTACTTC